One sample yielded the 32 T cell receptor beta chains listed below, sequenced in a study of T cell changes during pregnancy in multiple sclerosis. Clones were read by immunoSEQ multiplex PCR, and TCRdb kept only the in-frame ones, dropping some. This table holds around 26,000 clones, approximately 91% found once. The specimen comprised CD4+ T cells from peripheral blood mononuclear cells, sampled in the first trimester of pregnancy. The receptors were gathered from a female donor in good health, enrolled as a control in a pregnancy study.

This chain connects TRBV4-3 to TRBJ2-3; possibly TRBD1 for D (5 bases). Germline loops: CDR1 LGHNA, CDR2 YSLEER. The CDR3 consists of 13 residues. V shed 1 base and J shed 6 bases, with 8 bases lying between them. The CDR3 reads CASSQGPGDTQYF. The CDR3 DNA reads TGCGCCAGCAGCCAAGGACCAGGGGATACGCAGTATTTT.

This clone was counted between two and nine times. J is TRBJ2-7 and V is TRBV2; the D is unclear. V lost 8 bases, J lost 5 bases, and 10 bases lay in between. CDR3 size: 11 residues. Germline assignment: CDR1 SNHLY and CDR2 FYNNEI. The CDR3 coding sequence is TGTGCCAGCGACGGGTGGGACGAGCAGTACTTC. It translates to CASDGWDEQYF.

The V call is TRBV5-1, the J call TRBJ1-5, with TRBD1 identical over 11 bases. J gave up 0 bases and V 5 bases, and 10 bases lay outside the gene matches. From germline, CDR1 is SGHRS and CDR2 YFSETQ. The CDR3 spans 18 residues. The CDR3 loop reads CASRPGTGGVDSNQPQHF. The CDR3 coding sequence is TGCGCCAGCAGGCCCGGGACAGGGGGAGTTGATAGCAATCAGCCCCAGCATTTT.

This clone was counted once. V usage is TRBV30 and J usage is TRBJ2-7; a possible D gene is TRBD1 (5 bases). This CDR3 has 13 residues. Germline values: CDR1 GTSNPN, CDR2 SVGIG (reference sequence). Trimming cost V 1 base and J 7 bases, with 14 bases left between them. CDR3: CAWSAAGLREQYF. The CDR3 DNA reads TGTGCCTGGAGTGCCGCAGGGCTGAGAGAGCAGTACTTC.

The rearrangement joins TRBV5-6 to TRBJ2-7; 9 bases fit TRBD1. With V trimmed by 0 bases and J by 5 bases, 6 bases remained unmatched. Germline-derived CDR1 and CDR2 are SGHDT and YYEEEE. The CDR3 extends over 15 amino acids. CDR3 nucleotides: TGTGCCAGCAGCTTGGGGGACAGGGTCTTTCACGAGCAGTACTTC. Translated: CASSLGDRVFHEQYF.

The V gene is TRBV6-4, the J gene TRBJ2-1; the match to TRBD2 covers 9 bases. CDR3 length: 16 amino acids. The germline V gene has CDR1 MRHNA and CDR2 SNTAGT. V lost 4 bases, J lost 6 bases, and 10 bases stayed unmatched. CDR3 DNA: TGTGCCAGCAGTGTAGTCGCGGGGGGGCCTGGCAATGAGCAGTTCTTC. Protein: CASSVVAGGPGNEQFF.

The J gene is TRBJ2-5, the V gene TRBV4-2; the match to TRBD1 covers 7 bases. J lost 1 base, V lost 4 bases, and 15 bases had no gene match. This CDR3 is built from 18 residues. The germline V gene encodes CDR1 LGHNA and CDR2 YNFKEQ. The CDR3 bases are TGTGCCAGCAGCCCTCAGCAACAGGGGTTAGGGAGCCAAGAGACCCAGTACTTC. It specifies CASSPQQQGLGSQETQYF.

The chain links TRBV28 to TRBJ2-1; no clear D. The germline V and J ends were trimmed by 3 bases and 6 bases, with 6 bases remaining between them. Germline loops: CDR1 MDHEN, CDR2 SYDVKM. This CDR3 comprises 12 residues. CDR3 nucleotide sequence: TGTGCCAGCAGTTTGGGCAGCAATGAGCAGTTCTTC. Translation gives CASSLGSNEQFF.

The chain is built from TRBV4-2 and TRBJ2-5; 13 nucleotides agree with TRBD2. The CDR3 loop spans 17 amino acids. V shed 5 bases, J shed 1 base, and the junction held 7 bases outside the gene matches. Germline CDR1 is LGHNA and CDR2 is YNFKEQ. The CDR3 region is CASSSQGLAGAQETQYF. CDR3 DNA sequence: TGTGCCAGCAGCTCGCAAGGACTAGCGGGAGCCCAAGAGACCCAGTACTTC.

This clone was counted only a few times. V and J are TRBV7-2 and TRBJ2-7; 7 nucleotides match TRBD1. Germline loops: CDR1 SGHTA, CDR2 FQGNSA. Germline trimming cut 1 base from V and 2 bases from J; bases unmatched to any gene: 2. The CDR3 is 14 residues long. The CDR3, as DNA: TGTGCCAGCAGCTTAGGGCAGGGGGCCTACGAGCAGTACTTC. It specifies CASSLGQGAYEQYF.

This clone has only one observation. The rearrangement joins TRBV28 to TRBJ2-1, with 10 bases aligning to TRBD1. The CDR3 length is 15 residues. Germline V gene sequence: CDR1 MDHEN, CDR2 SYDVKM. J lost 7 bases, V lost 6 bases, and 9 bases had no gene match. CDR3 nucleotides: TGTGCCAGCAGGCCGGAGACAGGGGGCTGGAATGAGCAGTTCTTC. Translating gives CASRPETGGWNEQFF. Full variable domain (outside the CDR3, taken from reference TRBV28 and TRBJ2-1): DVKVTQSSRYLVKRTGEKVFLECVQDMDHENMFWYRQDPGLGLRLIYFSYDVKMKEKGDIPEGYSVSREKKERFSLILESASTNQTSMYLCASRPETGGWNEQFFGPGTRLTVL.

This chain links TRBV19 with TRBJ1-1, with D possibly being TRBD1 (5 bases). Trimming cost V 5 bases and J 1 base, with 14 bases left between them. Per germline, CDR1 LNHDA and CDR2 SQIVND (reference sequence). The CDR3 totals 15 residues. CDR3 loop: CASSPMSGGNTEAFF. CDR3 DNA sequence: TGTGCCAGTAGTCCGATGTCGGGGGGGAACACTGAAGCTTTCTTT.

This chain links TRBV29-1 with TRBJ2-1; 15 bases match TRBD2. V lost 3 bases and J lost 4; bases outside the gene matches: 4. CDR3 size: 16 residues. Per germline, CDR1 SQVTM and CDR2 ANQGSEA. CDR3 protein: CSVEVGLAGGYNEQFF. The DNA for the CDR3 is TGCAGCGTTGAGGTGGGACTAGCGGGAGGTTACAATGAGCAGTTCTTC.

The chain combines TRBV4-2 with TRBJ2-1; 9 nucleotides match TRBD2. The CDR3 sequence is 17 residues long. V trimming: 3 bases; J trimming: 7 bases; junction bases outside the gene matches: 13. Germline V gene sequence: CDR1 LGHNA, CDR2 YNFKEQ. Here the CDR3 reads CASSQRRLSGSVNEQFF. The CDR3 nucleotides read TGTGCCAGCAGCCAGAGGCGCCTTAGCGGGAGTGTAAATGAGCAGTTCTTC.

J is TRBJ1-5 and V is TRBV19; D is perhaps TRBD1 (5 bases). Germline V gene lookup returns CDR1 LNHDA and CDR2 SQIVND (reference sequence). This CDR3 spans 13 amino acids. Trimming took off 4 bases at V and 1 base at J, with 5 bases between the two ends. This CDR3 reads CASSRQSNQPQHF. CDR3 DNA sequence: TGTGCCAGTAGTAGACAGAGCAATCAGCCCCAGCATTTT. The whole variable domain, filled in from reference TRBV19 and TRBJ1-5, reads DGGITQSPKYLFRKEGQNVTLSCEQNLNHDAMYWYRQDPGQGLRLIYYSQIVNDFQKGDIAEGYSVSREKKESFPLTVTSAQKNPTAFYLCASSRQSNQPQHFGDGTRLSIL.

The chain links TRBV7-8 to TRBJ1-5, with 7 nucleotides matching TRBD1. J was trimmed by 2 bases and V by 4 bases; bases with no gene match: 5. The germline CDR1 and CDR2 sequences are SGHVS and FQNEAQ. The CDR3 length is 15 residues. The CDR3 region has the DNA TGTGCCAGCAGCTCGACAGGGATCGGCAATCAGCCCCAGCATTTT. Protein: CASSSTGIGNQPQHF. The full variable domain, with the rest looked up from reference TRBV7-8 and TRBJ1-5, is GAGVSQSPRYKVAKRGQDVALRCDPISGHVSLFWYQQALGQGPEFLTYFQNEAQLDKSGLPSDRFFAERPEGSVSTLKIQRTQQEDSAVYLCASSSTGIGNQPQHFGDGTRLSIL.

This clone came up a few times. The rearrangement links TRBV19 to TRBJ1-1; no clear D gene. The CDR3 spans 13 residues. The V gene's germline CDR1 is LNHDA and CDR2 SQIVND (reference sequence). V was trimmed by 7 bases and J by 1 base, leaving 10 bases between them. The CDR3 protein is CASTTPGNTEAFF. The CDR3, as DNA: TGTGCCAGTACCACCCCCGGGAACACTGAAGCTTTCTTT.

The genes are TRBV29-1 and TRBJ2-2, with D tentatively TRBD1 (6 bases). The CDR3 is 14 amino acids. V shed 6 bases and J shed 0 bases, with 11 bases lying between them. Germline loops: CDR1 SQVTM, CDR2 ANQGSEA. The chain's CDR3 is CSVQGPTNTGELFF. The CDR3 coding sequence is TGCAGCGTACAGGGACCGACGAACACCGGGGAGCTGTTTTTT.

This clone has more than one count but fewer than ten. V usage is TRBV10-1 and J usage is TRBJ2-7, with TRBD1 matching over 9 bases. Per the germline V gene, CDR1 is WNHNN and CDR2 is SYGVQD (reference sequence). The CDR3 is 16 residues long. J lost 3 bases, V lost 0 bases, and 6 bases had no gene match. CDR3 sequence reads: CASSESTGTGIYEQYF. The DNA of the CDR3 is TGCGCCAGCAGTGAGTCGACTGGGACAGGGATCTACGAGCAGTACTTC.

This sequence joins TRBV15 and TRBJ2-7; TRBD2 aligns across 9 bases. The CDR3 totals 19 residues. Germline CDR1 is LNHNV and CDR2 is YYDKDF (reference sequence). V lost 4 bases to trimming and J lost 2 bases; unmatched junction nucleotides: 18. CDR3: CATSTTLLRGGGGAYEQYF. The CDR3 DNA follows: TGTGCCACCAGCACCACCCTATTACGGGGCGGCGGGGGGGCCTACGAGCAGTACTTC.

This clone was seen once. The chain joins TRBV7-9 to TRBJ2-1; 10 positions match TRBD2. The V segment lost 5 bases and the J segment 0 bases; nucleotides outside the gene matches: 10. This CDR3 has 18 amino acids. Germline CDR1 SEHNR, CDR2 FQNEAQ (reference sequence). CDR3 residues: CASSPRTSGAPSYNEQFF. CDR3 nucleotides: TGTGCCAGCAGCCCCAGGACTAGCGGAGCCCCCTCCTACAATGAGCAGTTCTTC.

This clone was counted between two and nine times. Here the CDR3 reads CAWSVPLSNQPQHF. The CDR3 bases are TGTGCCTGGAGTGTTCCCTTGAGCAATCAGCCCCAGCATTTT. This rearrangement joins TRBV30 to TRBJ1-5; D is unresolved. V lost 0 bases and J 1 base, leaving 7 bases between the germline ends. The CDR3 consists of 14 residues. Germline loops: CDR1 GTSNPN, CDR2 SVGIG (reference sequence).

This clone was detected only once. This chain joins TRBV5-4 and TRBJ2-7; 8 positions agree with TRBD2. The germline V gene encodes CDR1 SGHNT and CDR2 YYREEE (reference sequence). V gave up 1 base and J gave up 5 bases; unmatched junction bases: 8. The CDR3 is 15 amino acids. The CDR3: CASSLSAGGLDEQYF. For the CDR3, the DNA is TGTGCCAGCAGCTTGTCTGCGGGGGGCCTCGACGAGCAGTACTTC.

The chain uses TRBV5-1 and TRBJ1-6; possibly TRBD1 for D (6 bases). V was trimmed by 3 bases and J by 7 bases, leaving 11 bases between them. The CDR3 is 14 amino acids. CDR1 and CDR2 (germline): SGHRS, YFSETQ. CDR3 amino acids: CASSSEGGNSPLHF. CDR3 nucleotides: TGCGCCAGCAGCTCCGAGGGGGGGAATTCACCCCTCCACTTT.

The V gene is TRBV19, the J gene TRBJ2-7; 10 bases are shared with TRBD2. The V segment lost 10 bases and the J segment 2 bases; nucleotides outside the gene matches: 11. Germline CDR1 and CDR2: LNHDA and SQIVND (reference sequence). This CDR3 contains 15 residues. CDR3 DNA sequence: TGTGCCACTAGCGGGAGTCCGCCGAATGCCTACGAGCAGTACTTC. Translated: CATSGSPPNAYEQYF. Complete variable domain (other parts from reference TRBV19 and TRBJ2-7): DGGITQSPKYLFRKEGQNVTLSCEQNLNHDAMYWYRQDPGQGLRLIYYSQIVNDFQKGDIAEGYSVSREKKESFPLTVTSAQKNPTAFYLCATSGSPPNAYEQYFGPGTRLTVT.

This sequence joins TRBV18 and TRBJ2-3; a weak D match, TRBD2 (6 bases). The germline V gene has CDR1 KGHSH and CDR2 LQKENI. V was shortened by 4 bases and J by 5 bases, with 10 bases between the two germline ends. The CDR3 is made up of 13 amino acids. The CDR3 region has the DNA TGTGCCAGCTCACTCCGACTAGGAGATACGCAGTATTTT. Translating gives CASSLRLGDTQYF.

V gene TRBV19 combines with J gene TRBJ2-1; the match to TRBD1 covers 8 bases. CDR3 length: 14 residues. Unmatched junction bases numbered 9, after V lost 6 bases and J lost 8 bases. The V gene's germline CDR1 is LNHDA and CDR2 SQIVND (reference sequence). CDR3 in DNA: TGTGCCAGTAGCTGGGACAGGAGTGGCGATGAGCAGTTCTTC. Its protein product is CASSWDRSGDEQFF. Looking up the rest from reference TRBV19 and TRBJ2-1 gives the full variable domain: DGGITQSPKYLFRKEGQNVTLSCEQNLNHDAMYWYRQDPGQGLRLIYYSQIVNDFQKGDIAEGYSVSREKKESFPLTVTSAQKNPTAFYLCASSWDRSGDEQFFGPGTRLTVL.

The CDR3: CASRTNRGATEAFF. DNA of the CDR3: TGTGCCAGTAGGACAAACAGGGGTGCCACTGAAGCTTTCTTT. The chain employs TRBV19 and TRBJ1-1, with 7 positions matching TRBD1. CDR3 length: 14 residues. The germline V gene encodes CDR1 LNHDA and CDR2 SQIVND (reference sequence). Germline trimming cut 6 bases from V and 4 bases from J; bases unmatched to any gene: 8.

The chain is built from TRBV27 and TRBJ1-5; 7 bases fit TRBD1. CDR3 length equals 13 residues. V shed 2 bases, J shed 6 bases, and the junction held 1 base outside the gene matches. Germline values: CDR1 MNHEY, CDR2 SMNVEV (reference sequence). CDR3 bases: TGTGCCAGCAGTTTAGCAGGGGGTCAGCCCCAGCATTTT. It translates to CASSLAGGQPQHF.

The rearrangement joins TRBV7-9 to TRBJ1-5; perhaps TRBD1 as D (6 bases). The CDR3 extends over 14 amino acids. Germline assignment: CDR1 SEHNR and CDR2 FQNEAQ (reference sequence). The germline V and J ends were trimmed by 3 bases and 1 base, with 7 bases remaining between them. DNA of the CDR3: TGTGCCAGCAGCTTCGGACAGAGCAATCAGCCCCAGCATTTT. Translated, it gives CASSFGQSNQPQHF.

This rearrangement joins TRBV9 to TRBJ2-5; D unresolved. The ends were cut back, 0 bases at V and 5 bases at J, with 8 bases in the middle. This CDR3 has 13 amino acids. In germline, CDR1 is SGDLS, CDR2 YYNGEE. CDR3 DNA sequence: TGTGCCAGCAGCGTAGGTTGGCTTGAGACCCAGTACTTC. It yields the protein CASSVGWLETQYF. The full variable domain, rest sourced from reference TRBV9 and TRBJ2-5, is DSGVTQTPKHLITATGQRVTLRCSPRSGDLSVYWYQQSLDQGLQFLIQYYNGEERAKGNILERFSAQQFPDLHSELNLSSLELGDSALYFCASSVGWLETQYFGPGTRLLVL.

The CDR3 DNA reads TGTGCCAGCAGCTTGGGGACGGACTCTAGCACAGATACGCAGTATTTT. Translation gives CASSLGTDSSTDTQYF. The chain couples TRBV5-4 to TRBJ2-3; maybe TRBD2 (5 bases). CDR1 is SGHNT, CDR2 YYREEE, per germline (reference sequence). The CDR3 has 16 residues. Trimming cost V 0 bases and J 0 bases, with 11 bases left between them.